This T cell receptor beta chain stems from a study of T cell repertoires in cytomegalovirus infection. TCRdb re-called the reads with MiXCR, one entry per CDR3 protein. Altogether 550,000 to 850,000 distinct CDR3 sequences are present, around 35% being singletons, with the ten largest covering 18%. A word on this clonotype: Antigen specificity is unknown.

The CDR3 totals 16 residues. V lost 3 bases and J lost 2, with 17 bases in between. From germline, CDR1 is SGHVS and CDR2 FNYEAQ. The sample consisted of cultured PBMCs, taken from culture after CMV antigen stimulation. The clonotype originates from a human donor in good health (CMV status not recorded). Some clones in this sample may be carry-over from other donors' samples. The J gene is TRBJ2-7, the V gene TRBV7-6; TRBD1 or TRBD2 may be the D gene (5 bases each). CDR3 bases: TGTGCCAGCAGCTTTGGGGGTCCTGGGTTTCCCTACGAGCAGTACTTC. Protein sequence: CASSFGGPGFPYEQYF.